A selection of T cell receptor beta chains follows, all from one sample in a study of blood T cell repertoires in COVID-19. Here immunoSEQ multiplex PCR was the method, and the copy in TCRdb shows in-frame clones only, minus some. The sample carries around 100,000 clones, roughly 85% recorded once. The specimen was peripheral blood. These receptors all stem from a man aged 45-65 years with active COVID-19. The CDR3 runs from the conserved cysteine through the conserved F or W. Part of the rows lack a size; the others show once, few, many or a class for expanded clones.

clone_size: NA; cdr3_length: 15; v_call: TRBV24-1; cdr3_aa: CATSDTQGAQETQYF
clone_size: NA; cdr3_length: 15; v_call: TRBV9; cdr3_aa: CASSAGGSTYNEQFF
clone_size: NA; cdr3_length: 15; v_call: TRBV5-6; cdr3_aa: CASSLATGPNQPQHF
clone_size: NA; cdr3_length: 11; v_call: TRBV20-1; cdr3_aa: CSARLVEEQFF
clone_size: NA; cdr3_length: 14; v_call: TRBV5-1; cdr3_aa: CASSIRQGTDTQYF
clone_size: NA; cdr3_length: 15; v_call: TRBV7-2; cdr3_aa: CASSPPSGGRGEQFF
clone_size: NA; cdr3_length: 17; v_call: TRBV2; cdr3_aa: CASSPKKDRGRGYGYTF
clone_size: NA; cdr3_length: 14; v_call: TRBV2; cdr3_aa: CASRKDRMKDGYTF
clone_size: once; cdr3_length: 15; v_call: TRBV5-1; cdr3_aa: CASRWRGDSTDTQYF
clone_size: few; cdr3_length: 15; v_call: TRBV12-5; cdr3_aa: CASGFSYTAGYEQYF
clone_size: NA; cdr3_length: 14; v_call: TRBV14; cdr3_aa: CASSPLGGAGGYTF
clone_size: NA; cdr3_length: 12; v_call: TRBV6-5; cdr3_aa: CASTPGRGEQFF
clone_size: NA; cdr3_length: 14; v_call: TRBV18; cdr3_aa: CASSPLGPSYEQYF
clone_size: NA; cdr3_length: 14; v_call: TRBV27; cdr3_aa: CASSSGQGPYGYTF
clone_size: NA; cdr3_length: 16; v_call: TRBV4-3; cdr3_aa: CASSQVLWGQREKLFF
clone_size: NA; cdr3_length: 13; v_call: TRBV6-5; cdr3_aa: CASSPDINYGYTF
clone_size: NA; cdr3_length: 14; v_call: TRBV6-5; cdr3_aa: CASSYGGGAYEQYF
clone_size: NA; cdr3_length: 14; v_call: TRBV10-3; cdr3_aa: CAIRFGTSNHEQYF
clone_size: NA; cdr3_length: 16; v_call: TRBV10-1; cdr3_aa: CASSGVVGLAFCEQYF
clone_size: once; cdr3_length: 16; v_call: TRBV11-2; cdr3_aa: CASSFYTSGGGETQYF
clone_size: NA; cdr3_length: 14; v_call: TRBV18; cdr3_aa: CASSPTTSPSEAFF
clone_size: NA; cdr3_length: 15; v_call: TRBV27; cdr3_aa: CASSTIRGRSDTQYF
clone_size: NA; cdr3_length: 14; v_call: TRBV7-6; cdr3_aa: CASSSSESYYEQYF
clone_size: NA; cdr3_length: 15; v_call: TRBV7-2; cdr3_aa: CASSETGGARQPQHF
clone_size: NA; cdr3_length: 14; v_call: TRBV6-2/TRBV6-3; cdr3_aa: CASSKRGATGELFF
clone_size: NA; cdr3_length: 15; v_call: TRBV5-4; cdr3_aa: CASSSPGQGIDEQYF
clone_size: NA; cdr3_length: 15; v_call: TRBV5-4; cdr3_aa: CASSQATGQRNEQFF
clone_size: NA; cdr3_length: 16; v_call: TRBV7-9; cdr3_aa: CASSSAGGESYNEQFF
clone_size: NA; cdr3_length: 15; v_call: TRBV18; cdr3_aa: CASSTDSSLGETQYF
clone_size: NA; cdr3_length: 16; v_call: TRBV7-2; cdr3_aa: CASIPLLAGVTGELFF
clone_size: once; cdr3_length: 15; v_call: TRBV13; cdr3_aa: CASSSYEGSGNTIYF
clone_size: NA; cdr3_length: 14; v_call: TRBV5-1; cdr3_aa: CASSRGGAYHEQYF
clone_size: NA; cdr3_length: 14; v_call: TRBV3-1/TRBV3-2; cdr3_aa: CASQTGTGGAALHF
clone_size: NA; cdr3_length: 13; v_call: TRBV6-5; cdr3_aa: CASSYSENQPQHF
clone_size: NA; cdr3_length: 16; v_call: TRBV10-2; cdr3_aa: CASSESRVAGGYEQYF
clone_size: NA; cdr3_length: 15; v_call: TRBV9; cdr3_aa: CASSVLVSGANVLTF